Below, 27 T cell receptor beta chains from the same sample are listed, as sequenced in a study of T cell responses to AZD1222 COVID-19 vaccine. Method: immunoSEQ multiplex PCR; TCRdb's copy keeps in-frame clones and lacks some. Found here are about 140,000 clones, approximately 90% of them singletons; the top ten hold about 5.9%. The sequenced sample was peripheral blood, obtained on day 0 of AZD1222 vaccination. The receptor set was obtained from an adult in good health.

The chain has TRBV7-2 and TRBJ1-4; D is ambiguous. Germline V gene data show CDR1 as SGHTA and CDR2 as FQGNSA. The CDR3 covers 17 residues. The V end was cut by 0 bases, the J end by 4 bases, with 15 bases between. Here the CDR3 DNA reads TGTGCCAGCAGCTTAGCGGAAGGGCCCGCCTTTAATGAAAAACTGTTTTTT. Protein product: CASSLAEGPAFNEKLFF.

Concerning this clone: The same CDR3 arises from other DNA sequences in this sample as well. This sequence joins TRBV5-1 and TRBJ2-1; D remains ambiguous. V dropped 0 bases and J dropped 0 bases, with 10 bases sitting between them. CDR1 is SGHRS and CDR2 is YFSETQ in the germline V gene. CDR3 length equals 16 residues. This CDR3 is CASSLGGNPSYNEQFF. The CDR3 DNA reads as TGCGCCAGCAGCTTGGGAGGCAATCCCTCCTACAATGAGCAGTTCTTC.

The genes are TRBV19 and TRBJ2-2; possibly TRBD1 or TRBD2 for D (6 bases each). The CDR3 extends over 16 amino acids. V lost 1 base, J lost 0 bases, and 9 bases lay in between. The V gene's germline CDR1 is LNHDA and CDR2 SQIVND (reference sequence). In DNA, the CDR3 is TGTGCCAGTAGTATAGGGGGGGCTCCGAACACCGGGGAGCTGTTTTTT. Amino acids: CASSIGGAPNTGELFF.

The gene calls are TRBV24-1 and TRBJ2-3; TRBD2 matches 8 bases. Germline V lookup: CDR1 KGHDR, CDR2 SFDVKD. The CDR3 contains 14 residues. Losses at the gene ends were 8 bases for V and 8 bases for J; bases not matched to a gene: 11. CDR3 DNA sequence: TGTGCCACCAAAGAAGCGGGAGTGTCTCGTACGCAGTATTTT. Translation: CATKEAGVSRTQYF.

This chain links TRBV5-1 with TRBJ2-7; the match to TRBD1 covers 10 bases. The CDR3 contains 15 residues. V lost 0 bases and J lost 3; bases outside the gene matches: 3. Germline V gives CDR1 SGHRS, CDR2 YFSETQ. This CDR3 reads CASSLERDRGYEQYF. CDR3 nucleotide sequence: TGCGCCAGCAGCTTGGAACGGGACAGGGGCTACGAGCAGTACTTC. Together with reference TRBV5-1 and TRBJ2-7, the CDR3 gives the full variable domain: KAGVTQTPRYLIKTRGQQVTLSCSPISGHRSVSWYQQTPGQGLQFLFEYFSETQRNKGNFPGRFSGRQFSNSRSEMNVSTLELGDSALYLCASSLERDRGYEQYFGPGTRLTVT.

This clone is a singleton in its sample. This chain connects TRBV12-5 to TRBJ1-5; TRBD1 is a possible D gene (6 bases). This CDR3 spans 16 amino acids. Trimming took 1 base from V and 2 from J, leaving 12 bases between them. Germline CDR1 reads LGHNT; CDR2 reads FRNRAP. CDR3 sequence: CASGLEGVGGNQPQHF. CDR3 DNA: TGTGCTAGTGGTTTGGAGGGGGTAGGGGGCAATCAGCCCCAGCATTTT.

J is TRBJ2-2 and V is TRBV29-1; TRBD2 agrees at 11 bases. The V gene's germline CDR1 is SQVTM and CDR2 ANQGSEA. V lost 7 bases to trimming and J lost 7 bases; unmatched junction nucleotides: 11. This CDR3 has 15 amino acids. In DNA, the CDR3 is TGCAGCGCCGCCAAAAGACTAGCGGGAATCGGGGAGCTGTTTTTT. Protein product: CSAAKRLAGIGELFF.

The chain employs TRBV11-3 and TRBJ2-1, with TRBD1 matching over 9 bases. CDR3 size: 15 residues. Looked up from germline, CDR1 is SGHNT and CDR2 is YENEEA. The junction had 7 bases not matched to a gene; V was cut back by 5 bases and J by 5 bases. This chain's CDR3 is CASSPTGGRNNEQFF. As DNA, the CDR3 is TGTGCCAGCAGCCCAACAGGGGGCAGAAACAATGAGCAGTTCTTC.

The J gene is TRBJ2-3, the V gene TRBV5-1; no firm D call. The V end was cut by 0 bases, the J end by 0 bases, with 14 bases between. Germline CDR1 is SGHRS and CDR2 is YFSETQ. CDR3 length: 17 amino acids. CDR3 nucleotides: TGCGCCAGCAGCTTGGTTGGCAGTTCTGCTAGCACAGATACGCAGTATTTT. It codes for CASSLVGSSASTDTQYF.

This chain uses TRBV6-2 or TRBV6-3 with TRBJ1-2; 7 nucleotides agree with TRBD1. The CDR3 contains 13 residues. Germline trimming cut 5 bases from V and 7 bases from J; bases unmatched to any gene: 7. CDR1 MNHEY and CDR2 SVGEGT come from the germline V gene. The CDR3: CASSLRQGGGYTF. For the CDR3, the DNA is TGTGCCAGCAGTCTCCGACAGGGCGGTGGCTACACCTTC.

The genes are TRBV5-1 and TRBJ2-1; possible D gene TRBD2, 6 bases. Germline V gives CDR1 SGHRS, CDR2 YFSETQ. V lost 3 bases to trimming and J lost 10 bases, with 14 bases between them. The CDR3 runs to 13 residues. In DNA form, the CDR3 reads TGCGCCAGCAGCTCACCGGGACGGGAGGAGCAGTTCTTC. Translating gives CASSSPGREEQFF.

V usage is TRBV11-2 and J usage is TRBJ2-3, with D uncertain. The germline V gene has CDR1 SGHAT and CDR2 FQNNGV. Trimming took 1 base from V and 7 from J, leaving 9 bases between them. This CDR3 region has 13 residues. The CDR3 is CASSLGGSYTQYF. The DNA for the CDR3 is TGTGCCAGCAGCTTAGGGGGTTCGTATACGCAGTATTTT. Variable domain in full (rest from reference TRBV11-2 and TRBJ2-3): EAGVAQSPRYKIIEKRQSVAFWCNPISGHATLYWYQQILGQGPKLLIQFQNNGVVDDSQLPKDRFSAERLKGVDSTLKIQPAKLEDSAVYLCASSLGGSYTQYFGPGTRLTVL.

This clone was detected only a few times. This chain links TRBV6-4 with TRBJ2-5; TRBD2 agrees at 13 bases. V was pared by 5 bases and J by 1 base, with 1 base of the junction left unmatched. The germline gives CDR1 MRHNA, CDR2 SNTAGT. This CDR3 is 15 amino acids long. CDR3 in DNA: TGTGCCAGCAGTAGACTAGCGGGAGGCCAAGAGACCCAGTACTTC. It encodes CASSRLAGGQETQYF.

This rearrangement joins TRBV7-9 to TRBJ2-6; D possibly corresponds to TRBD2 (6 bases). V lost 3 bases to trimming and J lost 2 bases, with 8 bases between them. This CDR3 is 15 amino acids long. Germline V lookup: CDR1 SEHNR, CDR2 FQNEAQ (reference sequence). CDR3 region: CASSFWTTGANVLTF. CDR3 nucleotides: TGTGCCAGCAGCTTTTGGACTACTGGGGCCAACGTCCTGACTTTC.

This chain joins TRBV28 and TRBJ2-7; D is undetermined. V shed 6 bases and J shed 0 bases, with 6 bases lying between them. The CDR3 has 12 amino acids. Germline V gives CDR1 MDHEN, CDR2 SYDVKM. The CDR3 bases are TGTGCCAGCAGGGCCTTCTCCTACGAGCAGTACTTC. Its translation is CASRAFSYEQYF.

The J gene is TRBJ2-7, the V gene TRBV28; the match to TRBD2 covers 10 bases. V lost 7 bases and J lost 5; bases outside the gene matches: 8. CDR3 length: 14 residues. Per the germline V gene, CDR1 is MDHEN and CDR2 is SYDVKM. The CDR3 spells CASTLGLAGDEQYF. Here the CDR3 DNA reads TGTGCCAGCACCCTGGGGCTAGCGGGAGACGAGCAGTACTTC.

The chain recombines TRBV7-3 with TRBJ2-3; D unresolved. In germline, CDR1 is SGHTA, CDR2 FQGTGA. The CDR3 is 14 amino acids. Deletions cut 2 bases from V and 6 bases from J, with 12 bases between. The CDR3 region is CASSLGLVGDTQYF. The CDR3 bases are TGTGCCAGCAGCTTAGGTCTAGTCGGCGATACGCAGTATTTT.

The CDR3 DNA follows: TGTGCCAGCAGCCCGGCTTGGGGGTCGAATGAGCAGTTCTTC. Its protein product is CASSPAWGSNEQFF. The V gene is TRBV5-5, the J gene TRBJ2-1; D could derive from TRBD1 or TRBD2 (5 bases each). Germline V CDR1 and CDR2: SGHKS, YYEKEE (reference sequence). The CDR3 covers 14 residues. V lost 4 bases to trimming and J lost 7 bases, with 15 bases between them.

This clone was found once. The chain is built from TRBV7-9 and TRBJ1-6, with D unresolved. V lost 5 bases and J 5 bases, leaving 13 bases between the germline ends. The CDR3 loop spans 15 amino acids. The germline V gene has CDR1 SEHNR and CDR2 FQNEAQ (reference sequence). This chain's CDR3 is CASSLVGLDNSPLHF. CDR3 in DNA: TGTGCCAGCAGCCTGGTGGGGTTGGATAATTCACCCCTCCACTTT.

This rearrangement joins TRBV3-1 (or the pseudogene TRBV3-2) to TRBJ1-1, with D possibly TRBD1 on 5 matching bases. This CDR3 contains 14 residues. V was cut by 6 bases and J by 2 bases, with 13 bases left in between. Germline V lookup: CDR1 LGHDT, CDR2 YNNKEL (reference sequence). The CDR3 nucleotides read TGTGCCAGCAGGGAGGGGACGGTCAACACTGAAGCTTTCTTT. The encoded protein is CASREGTVNTEAFF.

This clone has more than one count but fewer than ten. CDR3 in amino acids: CASSLSGRGNQPQHF. In DNA form, the CDR3 reads TGTGCCAGCAGCTTATCTGGGCGAGGCAATCAGCCCCAGCATTTT. The chain combines TRBV7-2 with TRBJ1-5; D ambiguous. CDR1 and CDR2 from the germline V gene are SGHTA and FQGNSA. The germline V and J ends were trimmed by 2 bases and 2 bases, with 10 bases remaining between them. The CDR3 spans 15 residues.

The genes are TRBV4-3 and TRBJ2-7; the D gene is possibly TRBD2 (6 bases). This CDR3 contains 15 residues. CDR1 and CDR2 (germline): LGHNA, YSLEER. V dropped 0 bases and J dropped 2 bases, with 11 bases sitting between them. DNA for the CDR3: TGCGCCAGCAGCCAAGATTCGACGGGAGCCTACGAGCAGTACTTC. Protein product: CASSQDSTGAYEQYF.

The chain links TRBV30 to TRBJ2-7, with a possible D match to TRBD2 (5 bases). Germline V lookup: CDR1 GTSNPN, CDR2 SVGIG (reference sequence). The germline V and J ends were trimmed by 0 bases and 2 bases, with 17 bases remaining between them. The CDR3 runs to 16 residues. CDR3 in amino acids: CAWSVRSNGLAYEQYF. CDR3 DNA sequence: TGTGCCTGGAGTGTAAGGTCCAACGGACTTGCCTACGAGCAGTACTTC.

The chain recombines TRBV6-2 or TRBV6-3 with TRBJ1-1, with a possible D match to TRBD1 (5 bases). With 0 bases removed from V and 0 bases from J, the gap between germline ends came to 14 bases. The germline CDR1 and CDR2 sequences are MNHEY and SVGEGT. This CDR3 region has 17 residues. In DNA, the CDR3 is TGTGCCAGCAGTTACTCGACCCCTGGACAACTGAACACTGAAGCTTTCTTT. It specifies CASSYSTPGQLNTEAFF.

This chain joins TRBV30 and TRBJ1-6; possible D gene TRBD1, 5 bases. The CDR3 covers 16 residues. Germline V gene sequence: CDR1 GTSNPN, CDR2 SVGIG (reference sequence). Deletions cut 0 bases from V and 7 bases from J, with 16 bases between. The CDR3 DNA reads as TGTGCCTGGAGTGTACAGGTAAAAGGGGAGAATTCACCCCTCCACTTT. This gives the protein CAWSVQVKGENSPLHF. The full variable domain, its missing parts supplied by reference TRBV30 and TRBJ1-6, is SQTIHQWPATLVQPVGSPLSLECTVEGTSNPNLYWYRQAAGRGLQLLFYSVGIGQISSEVPQNLSASRPQDRQFILSSKKLLLSDSGFYLCAWSVQVKGENSPLHFGNGTRLTVT.

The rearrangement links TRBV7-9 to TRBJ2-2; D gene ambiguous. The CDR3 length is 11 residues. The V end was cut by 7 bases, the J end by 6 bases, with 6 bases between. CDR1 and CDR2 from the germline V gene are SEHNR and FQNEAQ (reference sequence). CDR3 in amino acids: CASIIAGELFF. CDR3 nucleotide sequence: TGTGCCAGCATCATAGCCGGGGAGCTGTTTTTT.

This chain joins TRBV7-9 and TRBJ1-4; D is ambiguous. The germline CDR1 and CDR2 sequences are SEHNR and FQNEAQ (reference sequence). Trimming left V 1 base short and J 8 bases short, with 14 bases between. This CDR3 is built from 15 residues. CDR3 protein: CASSLGGRTKEKLFF. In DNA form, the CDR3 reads TGTGCCAGCAGCTTAGGCGGACGGACGAAAGAAAAACTGTTTTTT.